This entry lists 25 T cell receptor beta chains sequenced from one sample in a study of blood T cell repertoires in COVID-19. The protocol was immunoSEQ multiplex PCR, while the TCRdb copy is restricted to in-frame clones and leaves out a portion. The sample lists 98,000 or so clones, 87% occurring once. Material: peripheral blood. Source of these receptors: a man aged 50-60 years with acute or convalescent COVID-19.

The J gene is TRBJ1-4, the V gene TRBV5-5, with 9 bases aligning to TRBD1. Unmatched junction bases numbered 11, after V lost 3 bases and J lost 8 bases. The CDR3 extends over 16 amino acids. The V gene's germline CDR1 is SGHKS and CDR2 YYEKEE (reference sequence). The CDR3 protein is CASSSPRDRVQEKLFF. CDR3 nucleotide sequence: TGTGCCAGCAGCTCCCCCCGGGACAGGGTGCAGGAAAAACTGTTTTTT.

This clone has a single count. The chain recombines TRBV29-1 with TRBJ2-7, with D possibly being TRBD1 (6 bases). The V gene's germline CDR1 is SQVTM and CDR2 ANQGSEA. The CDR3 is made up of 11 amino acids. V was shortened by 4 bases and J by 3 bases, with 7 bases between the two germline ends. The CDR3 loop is CSVVGGYEQYF. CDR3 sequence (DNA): TGCAGCGTTGTAGGGGGCTACGAGCAGTACTTC.

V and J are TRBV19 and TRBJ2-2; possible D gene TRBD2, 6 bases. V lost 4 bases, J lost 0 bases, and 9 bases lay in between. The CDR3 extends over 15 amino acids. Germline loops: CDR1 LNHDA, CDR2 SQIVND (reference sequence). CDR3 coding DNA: TGTGCCAGTAGTAGTAGCGGAGCGAACACCGGGGAGCTGTTTTTT. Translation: CASSSSGANTGELFF. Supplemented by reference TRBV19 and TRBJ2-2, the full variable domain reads DGGITQSPKYLFRKEGQNVTLSCEQNLNHDAMYWYRQDPGQGLRLIYYSQIVNDFQKGDIAEGYSVSREKKESFPLTVTSAQKNPTAFYLCASSSSGANTGELFFGEGSRLTVL.

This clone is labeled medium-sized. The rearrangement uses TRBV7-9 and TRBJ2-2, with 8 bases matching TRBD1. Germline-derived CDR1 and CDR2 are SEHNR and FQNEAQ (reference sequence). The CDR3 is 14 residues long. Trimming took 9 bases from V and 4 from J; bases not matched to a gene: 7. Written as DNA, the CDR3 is TGTGCCAGTAAAAGGACAGGGACCACCGGGGAGCTGTTTTTT. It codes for CASKRTGTTGELFF.

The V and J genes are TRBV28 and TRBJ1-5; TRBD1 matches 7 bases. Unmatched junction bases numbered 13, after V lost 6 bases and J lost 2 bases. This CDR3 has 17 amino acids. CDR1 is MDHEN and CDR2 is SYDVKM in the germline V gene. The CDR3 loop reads CASRGTVFGFGNQPQHF. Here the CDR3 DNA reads TGTGCCAGCAGGGGGACAGTTTTCGGGTTTGGCAATCAGCCCCAGCATTTT. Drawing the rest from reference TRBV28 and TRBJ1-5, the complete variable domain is DVKVTQSSRYLVKRTGEKVFLECVQDMDHENMFWYRQDPGLGLRLIYFSYDVKMKEKGDIPEGYSVSREKKERFSLILESASTNQTSMYLCASRGTVFGFGNQPQHFGDGTRLSIL.

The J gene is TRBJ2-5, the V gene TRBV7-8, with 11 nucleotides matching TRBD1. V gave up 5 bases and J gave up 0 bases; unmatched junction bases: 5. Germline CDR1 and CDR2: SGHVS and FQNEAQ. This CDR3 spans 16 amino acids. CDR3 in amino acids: CASSDGTGGYQETQYF. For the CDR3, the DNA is TGTGCCAGCAGCGACGGGACAGGGGGTTACCAAGAGACCCAGTACTTC.

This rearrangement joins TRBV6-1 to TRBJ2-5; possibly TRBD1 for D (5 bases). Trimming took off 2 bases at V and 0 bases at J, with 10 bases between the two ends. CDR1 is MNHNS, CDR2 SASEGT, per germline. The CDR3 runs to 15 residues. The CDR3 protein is CASSEQTAYQETQYF. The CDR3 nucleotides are TGTGCCAGCAGTGAACAGACAGCCTACCAAGAGACCCAGTACTTC.

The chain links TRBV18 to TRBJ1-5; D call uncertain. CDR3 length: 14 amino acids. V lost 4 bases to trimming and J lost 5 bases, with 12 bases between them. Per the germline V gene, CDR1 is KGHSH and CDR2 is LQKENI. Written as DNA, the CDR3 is TGTGCCAGCTCACTCGAGATCGGTTATCAGCCCCAGCATTTT. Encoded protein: CASSLEIGYQPQHF.

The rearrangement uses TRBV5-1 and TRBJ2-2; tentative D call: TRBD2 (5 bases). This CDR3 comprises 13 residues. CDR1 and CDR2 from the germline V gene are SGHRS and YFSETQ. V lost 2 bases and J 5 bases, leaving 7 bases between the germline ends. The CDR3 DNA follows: TGCGCCAGCAGCTTACGGGAAACCGGGGAGCTGTTTTTT. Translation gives CASSLRETGELFF.

CDR3: CASSAGTSVGHRYF. CDR3 nucleotide sequence: TGTGCCAGCAGCGCCGGGACTAGCGTGGGGCATAGGTACTTC. The chain combines TRBV9 with TRBJ2-7; 10 nucleotides line up with TRBD2. The CDR3 length is 14 residues. Germline V gene sequence: CDR1 SGDLS, CDR2 YYNGEE. The V segment lost 3 bases and the J segment 12 bases; nucleotides outside the gene matches: 12.

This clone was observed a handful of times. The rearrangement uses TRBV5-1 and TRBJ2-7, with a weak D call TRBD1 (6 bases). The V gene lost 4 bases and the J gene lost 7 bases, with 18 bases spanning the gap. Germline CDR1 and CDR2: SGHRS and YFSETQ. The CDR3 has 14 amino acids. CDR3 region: CASSEGVIVWEQYF. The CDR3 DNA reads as TGCGCCAGCAGCGAGGGGGTGATTGTGTGGGAGCAGTACTTC.

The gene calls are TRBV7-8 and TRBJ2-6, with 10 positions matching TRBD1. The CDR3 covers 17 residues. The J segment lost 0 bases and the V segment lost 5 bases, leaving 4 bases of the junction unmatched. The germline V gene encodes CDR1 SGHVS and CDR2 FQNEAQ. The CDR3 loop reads CASSPGQGVSGANVLTF. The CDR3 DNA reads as TGTGCCAGCAGCCCAGGACAGGGGGTCTCTGGGGCCAACGTCCTGACTTTC.

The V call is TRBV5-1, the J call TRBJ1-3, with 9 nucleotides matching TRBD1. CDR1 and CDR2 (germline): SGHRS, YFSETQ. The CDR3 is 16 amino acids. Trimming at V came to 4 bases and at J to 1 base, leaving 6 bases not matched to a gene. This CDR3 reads CASSPGGTGSGNTIYF. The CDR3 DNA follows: TGCGCCAGCAGCCCCGGGGGGACAGGGTCTGGAAACACCATATATTTT.

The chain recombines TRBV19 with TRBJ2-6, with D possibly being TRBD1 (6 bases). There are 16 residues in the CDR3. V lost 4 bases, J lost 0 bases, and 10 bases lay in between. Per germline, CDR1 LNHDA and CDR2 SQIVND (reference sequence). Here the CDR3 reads CASSTRQVSGANVLTF. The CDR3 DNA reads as TGTGCCAGTAGTACTCGACAGGTCTCTGGGGCCAACGTCCTGACTTTC.

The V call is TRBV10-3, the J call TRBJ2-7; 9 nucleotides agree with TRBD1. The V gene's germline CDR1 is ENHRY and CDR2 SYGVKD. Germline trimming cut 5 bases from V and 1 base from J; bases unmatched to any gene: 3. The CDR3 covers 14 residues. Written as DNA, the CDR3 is TGTGCCATCAGTAAGGGACAGGGTTCCTACGAGCAGTACTTC. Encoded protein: CAISKGQGSYEQYF.

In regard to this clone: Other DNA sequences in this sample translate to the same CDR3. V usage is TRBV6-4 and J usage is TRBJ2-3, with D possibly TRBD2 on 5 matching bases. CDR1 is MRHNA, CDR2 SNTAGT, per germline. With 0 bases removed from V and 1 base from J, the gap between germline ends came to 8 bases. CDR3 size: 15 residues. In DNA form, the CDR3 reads TGTGCCAGCAGTGACTCGAACGGGGGCACAGATACGCAGTATTTT. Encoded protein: CASSDSNGGTDTQYF.

CDR3 sequence reads: CASGGSVSNQPQHF. In DNA form, the CDR3 reads TGTGCCAGCGGGGGGTCAGTGAGCAATCAGCCCCAGCATTTT. The chain uses TRBV9 and TRBJ1-5; D may be TRBD1 (5 bases). Germline V gene data show CDR1 as SGDLS and CDR2 as YYNGEE. The CDR3 sequence is 14 residues long. Deletions cut 7 bases from V and 1 base from J, with 12 bases between.

The CDR3 bases are TGTGCCAGCAGCCATAGCGGGAGAATCTCGCACGAGCAGTACTTC. Translation gives CASSHSGRISHEQYF. The chain joins TRBV7-9 to TRBJ2-7; 9 positions match TRBD2. Germline-derived CDR1 and CDR2 are SEHNR and FQNEAQ (reference sequence). The CDR3 consists of 15 residues. V trimming: 5 bases; J trimming: 5 bases; junction bases outside the gene matches: 10. The variable domain in full, completed from reference TRBV7-9 and TRBJ2-7, reads DTGVSQNPRHKITKRGQNVTFRCDPISEHNRLYWYRQTLGQGPEFLTYFQNEAQLEKSRLLSDRFSAERPKGSFSTLEIQRTEQGDSAMYLCASSHSGRISHEQYFGPGTRLTVT.

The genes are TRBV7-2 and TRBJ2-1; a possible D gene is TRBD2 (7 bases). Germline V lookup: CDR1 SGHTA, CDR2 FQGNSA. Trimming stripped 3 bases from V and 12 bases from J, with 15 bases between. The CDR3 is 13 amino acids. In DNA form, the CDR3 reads TGTGCCAGCAGCTTGATCGCGGGGGCCGGGCAGTTCTTC. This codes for CASSLIAGAGQFF.

The CDR3 here is CASRSGNTIYF. In DNA, the CDR3 is TGTGCCTCCAGGTCTGGAAACACCATATATTTT. V is TRBV30 and J is TRBJ1-3; D unclear. The V gene lost 7 bases and the J gene lost 1 base, with 5 bases spanning the gap. Germline V gene lookup returns CDR1 GTSNPN and CDR2 SVGIG (reference sequence). This CDR3 spans 11 amino acids.

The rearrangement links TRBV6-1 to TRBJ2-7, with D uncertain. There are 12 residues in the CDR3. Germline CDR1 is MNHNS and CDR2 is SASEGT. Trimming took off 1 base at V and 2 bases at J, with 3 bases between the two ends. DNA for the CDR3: TGTGCCAGCAGTGAAGGGCCCTACGAGCAGTACTTC. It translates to CASSEGPYEQYF.

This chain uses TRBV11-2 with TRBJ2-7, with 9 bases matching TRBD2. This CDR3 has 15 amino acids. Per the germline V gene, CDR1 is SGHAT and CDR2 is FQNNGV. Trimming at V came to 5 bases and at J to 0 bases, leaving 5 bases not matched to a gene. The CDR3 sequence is CASSLLTSGSYEQYF. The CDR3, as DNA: TGTGCCAGCAGCCTGCTGACTAGCGGCTCCTACGAGCAGTACTTC.

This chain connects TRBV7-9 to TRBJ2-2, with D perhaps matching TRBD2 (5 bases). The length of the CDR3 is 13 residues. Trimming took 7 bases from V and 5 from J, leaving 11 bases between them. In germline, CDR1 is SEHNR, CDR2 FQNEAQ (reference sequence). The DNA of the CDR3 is TGTGCCAGCACCCAAGGCGGGACCGGGGAGCTGTTTTTT. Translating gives CASTQGGTGELFF.

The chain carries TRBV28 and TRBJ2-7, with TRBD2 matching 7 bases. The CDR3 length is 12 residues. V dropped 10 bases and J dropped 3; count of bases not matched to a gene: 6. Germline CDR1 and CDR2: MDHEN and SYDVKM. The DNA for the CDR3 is TGTGCCACCCAAGGGACTAACTACGAGCAGTACTTC. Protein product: CATQGTNYEQYF.

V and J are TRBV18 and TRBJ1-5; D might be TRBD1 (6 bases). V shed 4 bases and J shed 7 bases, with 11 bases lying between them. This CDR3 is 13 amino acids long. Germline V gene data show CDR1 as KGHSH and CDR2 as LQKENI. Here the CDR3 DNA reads TGTGCCAGCTCACGAACAGGGACCCAGCCCCAGCATTTT. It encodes CASSRTGTQPQHF.